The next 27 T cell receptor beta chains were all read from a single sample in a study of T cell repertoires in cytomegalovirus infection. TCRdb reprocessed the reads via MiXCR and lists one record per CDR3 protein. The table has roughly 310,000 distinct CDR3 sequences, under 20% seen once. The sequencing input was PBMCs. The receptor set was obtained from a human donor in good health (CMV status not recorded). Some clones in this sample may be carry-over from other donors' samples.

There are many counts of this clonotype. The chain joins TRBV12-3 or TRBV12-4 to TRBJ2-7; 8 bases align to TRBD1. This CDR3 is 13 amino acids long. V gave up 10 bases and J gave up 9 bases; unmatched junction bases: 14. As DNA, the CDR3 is TGTGCCACAACCGAAGGACAGGGAACCCGGCAGTACTTC. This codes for CATTEGQGTRQYF.

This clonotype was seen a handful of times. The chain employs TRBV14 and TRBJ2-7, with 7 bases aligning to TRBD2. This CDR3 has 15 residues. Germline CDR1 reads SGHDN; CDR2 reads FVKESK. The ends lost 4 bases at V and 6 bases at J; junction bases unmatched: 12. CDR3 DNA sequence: TGTGCCAGCAGCCCTGGACTAGTCTTCGGCTCCGAGCAGTACTTC. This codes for CASSPGLVFGSEQYF.

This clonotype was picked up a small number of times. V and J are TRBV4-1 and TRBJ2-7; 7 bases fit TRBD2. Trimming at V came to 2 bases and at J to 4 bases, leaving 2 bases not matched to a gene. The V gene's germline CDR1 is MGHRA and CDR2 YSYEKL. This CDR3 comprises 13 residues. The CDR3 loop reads CASSQSGGYEQYF. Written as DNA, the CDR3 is TGCGCCAGCAGCCAATCCGGGGGGTACGAGCAGTACTTC.

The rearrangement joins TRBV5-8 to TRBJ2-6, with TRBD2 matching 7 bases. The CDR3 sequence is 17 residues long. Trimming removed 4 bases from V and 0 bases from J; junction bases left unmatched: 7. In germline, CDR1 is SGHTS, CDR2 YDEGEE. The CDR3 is CASSAGRTSSGANVLTF. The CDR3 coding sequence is TGTGCCAGCAGCGCCGGGAGGACCAGCTCTGGGGCCAACGTCCTGACTTTC.

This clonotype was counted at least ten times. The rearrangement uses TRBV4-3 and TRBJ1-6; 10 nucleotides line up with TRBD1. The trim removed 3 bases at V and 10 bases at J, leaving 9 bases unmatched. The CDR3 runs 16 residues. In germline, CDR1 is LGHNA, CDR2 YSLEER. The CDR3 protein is CASSQGGQGVRSPLHF. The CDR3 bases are TGCGCCAGCAGCCAGGGCGGACAGGGGGTTCGCTCACCCCTCCACTTT.

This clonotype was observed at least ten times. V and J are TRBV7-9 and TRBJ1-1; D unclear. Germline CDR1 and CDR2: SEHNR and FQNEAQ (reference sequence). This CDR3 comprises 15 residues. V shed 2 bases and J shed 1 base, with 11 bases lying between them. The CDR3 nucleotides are TGTGCCAGCAGCTTAATTACGTCAGGGAACACTGAAGCTTTCTTT. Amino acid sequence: CASSLITSGNTEAFF. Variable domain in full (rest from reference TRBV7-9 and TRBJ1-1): DTGVSQNPRHKITKRGQNVTFRCDPISEHNRLYWYRQTLGQGPEFLTYFQNEAQLEKSRLLSDRFSAERPKGSFSTLEIQRTEQGDSAMYLCASSLITSGNTEAFFGQGTRLTVV.

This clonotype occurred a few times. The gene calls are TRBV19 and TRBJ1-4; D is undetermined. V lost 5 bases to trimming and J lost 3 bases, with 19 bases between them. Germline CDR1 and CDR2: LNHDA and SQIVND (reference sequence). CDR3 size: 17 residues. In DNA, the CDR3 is TGTGCCAGTAGTGATAATAAAGTCAGTTCGGCTAATGAAAAACTGTTTTTT. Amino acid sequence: CASSDNKVSSANEKLFF.

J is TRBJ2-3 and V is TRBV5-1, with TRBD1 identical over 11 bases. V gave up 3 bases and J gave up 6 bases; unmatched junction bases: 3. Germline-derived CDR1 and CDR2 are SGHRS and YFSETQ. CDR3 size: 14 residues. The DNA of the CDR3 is TGCGCCAGCAGCTCCGGGACAGGGGGGGATACGCAGTATTTT. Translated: CASSSGTGGDTQYF.

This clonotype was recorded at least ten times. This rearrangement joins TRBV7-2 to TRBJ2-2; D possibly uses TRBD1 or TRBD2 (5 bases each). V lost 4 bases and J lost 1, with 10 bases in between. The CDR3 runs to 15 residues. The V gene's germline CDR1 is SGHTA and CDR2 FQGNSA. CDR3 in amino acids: CASSSGRRNTGELFF. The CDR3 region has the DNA TGTGCCAGCAGCTCGGGACGGAGGAACACCGGGGAGCTGTTTTTT.

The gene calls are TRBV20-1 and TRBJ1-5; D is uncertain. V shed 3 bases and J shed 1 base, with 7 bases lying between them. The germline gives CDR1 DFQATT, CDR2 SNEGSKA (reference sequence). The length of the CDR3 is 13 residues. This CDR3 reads CSARLASNQPQHF. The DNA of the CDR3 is TGCAGTGCTAGGTTGGCCAGCAATCAGCCCCAGCATTTT.

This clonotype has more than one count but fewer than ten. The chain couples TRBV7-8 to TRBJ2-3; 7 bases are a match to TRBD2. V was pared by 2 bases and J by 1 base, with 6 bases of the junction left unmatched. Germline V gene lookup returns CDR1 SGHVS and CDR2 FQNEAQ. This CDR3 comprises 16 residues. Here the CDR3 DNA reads TGTGCCAGCAGCTTACCCACGGGGGGACGCACAGATACGCAGTATTTT. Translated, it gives CASSLPTGGRTDTQYF.

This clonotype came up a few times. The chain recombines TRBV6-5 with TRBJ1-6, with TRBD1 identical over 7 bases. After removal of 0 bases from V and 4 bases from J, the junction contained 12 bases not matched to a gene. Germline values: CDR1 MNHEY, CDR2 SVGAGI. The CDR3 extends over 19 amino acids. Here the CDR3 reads CASSYSSRGRQGYNSPLHF. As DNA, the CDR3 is TGTGCCAGCAGTTACTCGAGTCGGGGACGACAGGGTTATAATTCACCCCTCCACTTT.

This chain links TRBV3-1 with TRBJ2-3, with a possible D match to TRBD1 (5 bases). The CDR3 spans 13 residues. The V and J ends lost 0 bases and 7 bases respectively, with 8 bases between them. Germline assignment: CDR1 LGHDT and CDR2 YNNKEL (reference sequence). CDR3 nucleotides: TGTGCCAGCAGCCAAGAAGGGGTTCATACGCAGTATTTT. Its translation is CASSQEGVHTQYF.

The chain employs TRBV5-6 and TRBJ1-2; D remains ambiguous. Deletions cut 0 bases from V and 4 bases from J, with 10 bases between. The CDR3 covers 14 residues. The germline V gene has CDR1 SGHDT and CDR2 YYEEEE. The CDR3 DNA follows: TGTGCCAGCAGCTTGGCGCCGGCGGGCTATGGCTACACCTTC. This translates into CASSLAPAGYGYTF.

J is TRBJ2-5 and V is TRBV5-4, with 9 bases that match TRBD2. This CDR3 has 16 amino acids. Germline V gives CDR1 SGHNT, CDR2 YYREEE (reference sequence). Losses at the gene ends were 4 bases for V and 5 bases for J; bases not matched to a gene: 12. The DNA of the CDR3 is TGTGCCAGCAGCCCATTGGGGACTAGCTTTACGGAGACCCAGTACTTC. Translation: CASSPLGTSFTETQYF.

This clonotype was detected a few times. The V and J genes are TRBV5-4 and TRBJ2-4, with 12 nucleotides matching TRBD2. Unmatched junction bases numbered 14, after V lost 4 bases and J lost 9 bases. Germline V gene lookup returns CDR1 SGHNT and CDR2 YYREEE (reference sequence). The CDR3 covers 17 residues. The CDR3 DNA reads TGTGCCAGCAGCGGGCCCGCCCTAGCGGGGGGGCTATCCATTCAGTACTTC. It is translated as CASSGPALAGGLSIQYF. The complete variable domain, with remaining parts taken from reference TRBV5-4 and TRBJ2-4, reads ETGVTQSPTHLIKTRGQQVTLRCSSQSGHNTVSWYQQALGQGPQFIFQYYREEENGRGNFPPRFSGLQFPNYSSELNVNALELDDSALYLCASSGPALAGGLSIQYFGAGTRLSVL.

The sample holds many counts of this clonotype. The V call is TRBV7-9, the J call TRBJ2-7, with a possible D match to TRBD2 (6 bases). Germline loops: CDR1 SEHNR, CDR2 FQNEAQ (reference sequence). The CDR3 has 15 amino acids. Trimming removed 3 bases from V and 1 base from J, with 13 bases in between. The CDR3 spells CASSFGTDPSYEQYF. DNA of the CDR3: TGTGCCAGCAGCTTTGGGACTGACCCGTCCTACGAGCAGTACTTC.

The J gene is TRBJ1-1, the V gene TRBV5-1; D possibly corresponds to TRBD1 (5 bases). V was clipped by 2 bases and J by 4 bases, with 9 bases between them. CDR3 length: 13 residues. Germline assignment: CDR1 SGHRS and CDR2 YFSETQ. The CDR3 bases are TGCGCCAGCAGCTTCTCCAGGGCCACTGAAGCTTTCTTT. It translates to CASSFSRATEAFF.

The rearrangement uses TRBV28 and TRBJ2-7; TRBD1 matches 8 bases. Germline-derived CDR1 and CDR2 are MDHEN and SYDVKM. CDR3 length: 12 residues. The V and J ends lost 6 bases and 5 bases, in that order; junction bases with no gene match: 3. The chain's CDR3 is CASRTGDHEQYF. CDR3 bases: TGTGCCAGCAGGACAGGGGACCACGAGCAGTACTTC. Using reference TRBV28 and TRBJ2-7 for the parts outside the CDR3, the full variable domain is DVKVTQSSRYLVKRTGEKVFLECVQDMDHENMFWYRQDPGLGLRLIYFSYDVKMKEKGDIPEGYSVSREKKERFSLILESASTNQTSMYLCASRTGDHEQYFGPGTRLTVT.

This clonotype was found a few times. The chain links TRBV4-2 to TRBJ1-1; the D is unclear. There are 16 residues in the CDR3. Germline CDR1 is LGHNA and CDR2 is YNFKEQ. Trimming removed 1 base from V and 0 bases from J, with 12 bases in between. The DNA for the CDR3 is TGTGCCAGCAGCCAAGCTTCCGTGGCGGTGAACACTGAAGCTTTCTTT. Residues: CASSQASVAVNTEAFF.

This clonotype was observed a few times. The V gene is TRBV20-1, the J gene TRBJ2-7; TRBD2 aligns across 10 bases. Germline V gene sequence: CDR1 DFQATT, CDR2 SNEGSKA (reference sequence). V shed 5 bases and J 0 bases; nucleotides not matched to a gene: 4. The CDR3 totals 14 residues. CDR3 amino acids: CSAVLAGSSYEQYF. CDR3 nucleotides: TGCAGTGCTGTACTAGCGGGGTCCTCCTACGAGCAGTACTTC.

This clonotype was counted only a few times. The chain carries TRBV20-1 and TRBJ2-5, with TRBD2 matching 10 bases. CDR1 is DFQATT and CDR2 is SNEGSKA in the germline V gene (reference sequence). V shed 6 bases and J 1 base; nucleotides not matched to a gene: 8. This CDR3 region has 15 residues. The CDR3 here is CSAPPASGGQETQYF. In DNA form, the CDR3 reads TGCAGTGCCCCCCCGGCTAGCGGGGGCCAAGAGACCCAGTACTTC.

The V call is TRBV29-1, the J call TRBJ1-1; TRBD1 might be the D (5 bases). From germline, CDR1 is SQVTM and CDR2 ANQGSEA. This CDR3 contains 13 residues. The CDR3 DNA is TGCAGTACCTTGGGACTGGGGAACACTGAAGCTTTCTTT. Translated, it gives CSTLGLGNTEAFF.

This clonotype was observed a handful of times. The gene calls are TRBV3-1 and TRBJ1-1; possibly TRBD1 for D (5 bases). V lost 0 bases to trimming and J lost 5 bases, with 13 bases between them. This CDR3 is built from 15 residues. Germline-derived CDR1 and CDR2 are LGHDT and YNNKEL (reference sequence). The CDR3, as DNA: TGTGCCAGCAGCCAAGAGGGGGGTAGGTGGACTGAAGCTTTCTTT. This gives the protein CASSQEGGRWTEAFF.

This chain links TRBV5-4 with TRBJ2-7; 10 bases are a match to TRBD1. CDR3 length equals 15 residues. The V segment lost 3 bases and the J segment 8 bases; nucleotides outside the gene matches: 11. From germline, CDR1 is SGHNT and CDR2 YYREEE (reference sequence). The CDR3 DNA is TGTGCCAGCAGCTCCCCCGGGACAGGGGAATGGAAGCAGTACTTC. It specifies CASSSPGTGEWKQYF. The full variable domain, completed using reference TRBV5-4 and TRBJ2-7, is ETGVTQSPTHLIKTRGQQVTLRCSSQSGHNTVSWYQQALGQGPQFIFQYYREEENGRGNFPPRFSGLQFPNYSSELNVNALELDDSALYLCASSSPGTGEWKQYFGPGTRLTVT.

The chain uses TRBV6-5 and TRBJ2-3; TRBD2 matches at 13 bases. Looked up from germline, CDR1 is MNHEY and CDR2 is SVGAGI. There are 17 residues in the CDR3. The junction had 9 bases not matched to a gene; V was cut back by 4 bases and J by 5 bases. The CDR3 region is CASSFMTSGGPGDTQYF. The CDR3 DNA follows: TGTGCCAGCAGTTTCATGACTAGCGGGGGGCCGGGAGATACGCAGTATTTT.

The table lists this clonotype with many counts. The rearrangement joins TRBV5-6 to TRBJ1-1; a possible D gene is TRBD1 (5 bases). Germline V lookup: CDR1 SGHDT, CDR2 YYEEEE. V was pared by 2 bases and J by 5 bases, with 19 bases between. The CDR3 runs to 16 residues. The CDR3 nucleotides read TGTGCCAGCAGCTTCCGCGGGGCGCGTTATCTGACTGAAGCTTTCTTT. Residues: CASSFRGARYLTEAFF.